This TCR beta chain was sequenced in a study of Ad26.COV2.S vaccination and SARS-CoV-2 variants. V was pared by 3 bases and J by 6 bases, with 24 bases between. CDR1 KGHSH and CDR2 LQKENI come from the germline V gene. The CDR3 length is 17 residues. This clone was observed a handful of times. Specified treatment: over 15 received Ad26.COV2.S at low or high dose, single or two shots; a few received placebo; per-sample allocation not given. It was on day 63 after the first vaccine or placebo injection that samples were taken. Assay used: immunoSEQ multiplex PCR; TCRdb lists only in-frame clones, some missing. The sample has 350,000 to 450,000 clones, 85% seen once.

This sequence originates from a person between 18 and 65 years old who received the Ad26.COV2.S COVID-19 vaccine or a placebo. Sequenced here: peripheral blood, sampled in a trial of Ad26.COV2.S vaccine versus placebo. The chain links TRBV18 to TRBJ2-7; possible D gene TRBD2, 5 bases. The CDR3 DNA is TGTGCCAGCTCACCGGAGGTAGCGCAGCTCCTATACGGCGAGCAGTACTTC. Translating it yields CASSPEVAQLLYGEQYF.